This TCR beta chain emerged from a study of cytomegalovirus exposure and HLA in healthy donors. Regarding this clone: Its antigen is not known.

General study results and limits: As immune exposure information, only CMV serostatus was available. Within an earlier analysis, most TCR beta V segments proved productive either about 87% or about 30% of the time. A later analysis linked 15,000 to 20,000 TCR beta sequences to HLA alleles at 0.05 false discovery rate.

The PCR contained 60 Vbeta and 13 Jbeta primers. TCRdb's table, derived via immunoSEQ multiplex PCR, lists solely in-frame clones and lacks some. The data show 60,000 to 70,000 clones, roughly 75% seen once. Trimming shortened V by 0 bases and J by 3 bases, and 18 bases separated the two germline ends. CDR3 size: 18 residues. Germline assignment: CDR1 LGHNT and CDR2 FRNRAP. Sequencing was performed on PBMCs. The TCR was taken from a middle-aged woman in good health and CMV-seropositive. The chain couples TRBV12-5 to TRBJ1-5, with TRBD1 as a possible D gene (5 bases). This CDR3 reads CASGLVLMRDSSNQPQHF. The CDR3, as DNA: TGTGCTAGTGGTTTGGTACTAATGCGGGACTCCTCCAATCAGCCCCAGCATTTT. Drawing the rest from reference TRBV12-5 and TRBJ1-5, the complete variable domain is DARVTQTPRHKVTEMGQEVTMRCQPILGHNTVFWYRQTMMQGLELLAYFRNRAPLDDSGMPKDRFSAEMPDATLATLKIQPSEPRDSAVYFCASGLVLMRDSSNQPQHFGDGTRLSIL.